The 26 T cell receptor beta chains reported below all come from one sample, sequenced in a study of OX40 agonist ivuxolimab in advanced cancers. Libraries were prepared by immunoSEQ multiplex PCR; TCRdb keeps only in-frame clonotypes and omits some of them. The sample lists tens of thousands of clones, 79% occurring once. The material was CD4+ or CD8+ T cells sorted from blood, obtained in a trial of the OX40 agonist ivuxolimab. The origin of the receptors is an adult with an advanced solid tumor such as melanoma, head and neck, liver or kidney cancer.

This clone has only a few counts. The chain is built from TRBV7-9 and TRBJ1-2; D gene uncertain. Trimming left V 1 base short and J 5 bases short, with 8 bases between. Germline values: CDR1 SEHNR, CDR2 FQNEAQ (reference sequence). This CDR3 comprises 13 residues. Here the CDR3 reads CASSLEGWYGYTF. For the CDR3, the DNA is TGTGCCAGCAGCTTAGAGGGATGGTATGGCTACACCTTC.

As regards this clone: Its ends do not fully match the called genes, so a read error is possible. The V gene is TRBV7-7, the J gene TRBJ2-1; 9 bases agree with TRBD2. Germline lookup yields CDR1 SSHAT and CDR2 FNYEAQ (reference sequence). This CDR3 comprises 15 residues. DNA for the CDR3: TGTGCTAGCAGCTTTGGCGGGGGGGGTGTGAATGAGCAGTTCTTC. It encodes CASSFGGGGVNEQFF.

The J gene is TRBJ2-2, the V gene TRBV19, with TRBD2 matching over 9 bases. The germline V gene encodes CDR1 LNHDA and CDR2 SQIVND (reference sequence). J was trimmed by 4 bases and V by 3 bases; bases with no gene match: 12. The CDR3 length is 18 residues. CDR3 loop: CASSIDRSSGSVTGELFF. CDR3 nucleotide sequence: TGTGCCAGTAGTATTGACCGGAGTAGCGGGAGTGTCACCGGGGAGCTGTTTTTT.

This rearrangement joins TRBV5-6 to TRBJ2-1, with D perhaps TRBD1 (5 bases). The CDR3 is 14 amino acids. The V end lost 4 bases, the J end lost 0 bases, and 8 bases lay between the germline ends. The V gene's germline CDR1 is SGHDT and CDR2 YYEEEE. The DNA of the CDR3 is TGTGCCAGCAGCGGGGCCCTCTCCTACAATGAGCAGTTCTTC. Protein sequence: CASSGALSYNEQFF.

The rearrangement links TRBV27 to TRBJ2-7; D is unresolved. This CDR3 has 16 amino acids. In germline, CDR1 is MNHEY, CDR2 SMNVEV (reference sequence). The V end lost 5 bases, the J end lost 9 bases, and 26 bases lay between the germline ends. This CDR3 reads CASSPSIRPSYEVQYF. In DNA, the CDR3 is TGTGCCAGCAGTCCATCCATAAGGCCTTCCTACGAGGTGCAGTACTTC.

The CDR3 nucleotides read TGTGCCAGCAGTTTGACAGGGGTGTTTGGCACTGAAGCTTTCTTT. As protein: CASSLTGVFGTEAFF. The genes are TRBV27 and TRBJ1-1; 8 bases are shared with TRBD1. The V gene's germline CDR1 is MNHEY and CDR2 SMNVEV (reference sequence). The CDR3 length is 15 residues. Trimming took 3 bases from V and 4 from J; bases not matched to a gene: 7.

The sample holds many counts of this clone. This rearrangement joins TRBV2 to TRBJ2-7; D is perhaps TRBD1 or TRBD2 (6 bases each). The CDR3 is 12 amino acids. CDR1 and CDR2 from the germline V gene are SNHLY and FYNNEI. V lost 11 bases, J lost 2 bases, and 13 bases lay in between. The CDR3 loop is CAGGTRTYEQYF. The CDR3 DNA reads as TGTGCCGGCGGGACACGGACCTACGAGCAGTACTTC.

The V call is TRBV7-2, the J call TRBJ2-5, with D unclear. This CDR3 spans 13 amino acids. Trimming took 6 bases from V and 4 from J, leaving 12 bases between them. Germline lookup yields CDR1 SGHTA and CDR2 FQGNSA. Here the CDR3 reads CASSPLGSETQYF. The CDR3 DNA reads TGTGCCAGCAGTCCCCTGGGGTCAGAGACCCAGTACTTC.

The rearrangement uses TRBV18 and TRBJ2-7; 7 nucleotides match TRBD1. Germline CDR1 KGHSH, CDR2 LQKENI. The V segment lost 0 bases and the J segment 2 bases; nucleotides outside the gene matches: 4. This CDR3 contains 15 residues. The CDR3 reads CASSPPMGQTYEQYF. The DNA for the CDR3 is TGTGCCAGCTCACCACCGATGGGACAGACCTACGAGCAGTACTTC.

This clone was found a few times. The chain recombines TRBV28 with TRBJ1-1; D is possibly TRBD1 (6 bases). Trimming took 5 bases from V and 11 from J, leaving 18 bases between them. Looked up from germline, CDR1 is MDHEN and CDR2 is SYDVKM. The CDR3 contains 13 residues. In DNA, the CDR3 is TGTGCCAGCAGTGAAGACAGGACGGTTGCGGCTTTCTTT. This gives the protein CASSEDRTVAAFF.

The chain couples TRBV27 to TRBJ2-7, with D possibly being TRBD1 or TRBD2 (6 bases each). Trimming removed 5 bases at V and 2 bases at J, with 13 bases between. CDR3 size: 14 residues. The germline CDR1 and CDR2 sequences are MNHEY and SMNVEV (reference sequence). CDR3 DNA sequence: TGTGCCAGCAGTCCAAGGGGGGATCCCTACGAGCAGTACTTC. Residues: CASSPRGDPYEQYF.

The chain has TRBV13 and TRBJ2-5, with TRBD1 matching over 9 bases. Germline V gives CDR1 PRHDT, CDR2 FYEKMQ (reference sequence). The J segment lost 5 bases and the V segment lost 1 base, leaving 8 bases of the junction unmatched. The CDR3 is 16 residues long. CDR3 bases: TGTGCCAGCAGCTTAGAGGGGGGACAGGGCGGGGAGACCCAGTACTTC. Encoded protein: CASSLEGGQGGETQYF.

The V gene is TRBV7-3, the J gene TRBJ2-6; the match to TRBD2 covers 10 bases. Trimming at V came to 1 base and at J to 0 bases, leaving 12 bases not matched to a gene. Germline lookup yields CDR1 SGHTA and CDR2 FQGTGA. The CDR3 runs 21 residues. The CDR3: CASSLKIQATSGNSGANVLTF. As DNA, the CDR3 is TGTGCCAGCAGCTTAAAGATCCAGGCTACTAGCGGGAACTCTGGGGCCAACGTCCTGACTTTC.

In this sample, this clone turned up once. The chain combines TRBV28 with TRBJ1-3; no clear D gene. V was cut by 7 bases and J by 6 bases, with 13 bases left in between. This CDR3 spans 13 amino acids. Germline V gene data show CDR1 as MDHEN and CDR2 as SYDVKM. The CDR3: CASNPQPQNTIYF. The CDR3 DNA is TGTGCCAGCAACCCCCAGCCCCAAAACACCATATATTTT.

The chain joins TRBV2 to TRBJ1-6, with D possibly matching TRBD1 (6 bases). The CDR3 has 15 residues. Per germline, CDR1 SNHLY and CDR2 FYNNEI. The V end lost 6 bases, the J end lost 7 bases, and 16 bases lay between the germline ends. CDR3 in amino acids: CASSSGQGANSPLHF. CDR3 coding DNA: TGTGCCAGCAGCTCGGGACAAGGGGCCAATTCACCCCTCCACTTT.

The chain combines TRBV6-1 with TRBJ1-5, with D unclear. Trimming pared 5 bases from V and 5 bases from J, leaving 4 bases between. The CDR3 spans 11 residues. The V gene's germline CDR1 is MNHNS and CDR2 SASEGT. The CDR3 region is CASSPDQPQHF. CDR3 in DNA: TGTGCCAGCAGTCCCGATCAGCCCCAGCATTTT.

The CDR3 is CASSLGTDRGRTGELFF. DNA of the CDR3: TGTGCCAGCAGCTTAGGAACGGACAGGGGGCGAACCGGGGAGCTGTTTTTT. This chain connects TRBV11-2 to TRBJ2-2; TRBD1 matches at 11 bases. The germline CDR1 and CDR2 sequences are SGHAT and FQNNGV. The CDR3 sequence is 17 residues long. V shed 1 base, J shed 5 bases, and the junction held 6 bases outside the gene matches.

The rearrangement joins TRBV11-2 to TRBJ2-2, with D unclear. This CDR3 is 16 amino acids long. V was trimmed by 1 base and J by 0 bases, leaving 9 bases between them. The V gene's germline CDR1 is SGHAT and CDR2 FQNNGV. The CDR3 DNA is TGTGCCAGCAGCTTAGGGCGGAATACGAACACCGGGGAGCTGTTTTTT. Its protein is CASSLGRNTNTGELFF.

In this sample, this clone turned up a few times. This sequence joins TRBV7-9 and TRBJ2-5, with 7 bases fitting TRBD2. The CDR3 sequence is 16 residues long. CDR1 is SEHNR, CDR2 FQNEAQ, per germline (reference sequence). V lost 5 bases to trimming and J lost 3 bases; unmatched junction nucleotides: 12. CDR3 bases: TGTGCCAGCAGCCCTCGGAACCTCCTAGCGGAAGAGACCCAGTACTTC. This gives the protein CASSPRNLLAEETQYF.

The chain carries TRBV19 and TRBJ1-2, with D tentatively TRBD1 (5 bases). Germline values: CDR1 LNHDA, CDR2 SQIVND (reference sequence). V was trimmed by 3 bases and J by 2 bases, leaving 10 bases between them. The CDR3 sequence is 14 residues long. CDR3 sequence (DNA): TGTGCCAGTAGTATTTATGACAGCAACTATGGCTACACCTTC. Encoded protein: CASSIYDSNYGYTF.

The chain uses TRBV6-5 and TRBJ1-5, with 9 bases lining up with TRBD1. The CDR3 is 16 amino acids. V lost 4 bases to trimming and J lost 1 base; unmatched junction nucleotides: 5. Germline V gives CDR1 MNHEY, CDR2 SVGAGI. DNA of the CDR3: TGTGCCAGCAGTTCAACCGGGACAGGGAGCAATCAGCCCCAGCATTTT. It encodes CASSSTGTGSNQPQHF.

V usage is TRBV7-6 and J usage is TRBJ2-7; D possibly matches TRBD1 or TRBD2 (5 bases each). Trimming took 2 bases from V and 1 from J, leaving 18 bases between them. CDR1 and CDR2 (germline): SGHVS, FNYEAQ. The CDR3 sequence is 17 residues long. The CDR3 coding sequence is TGTGCCAGCAGCTTATCCGCCAACTATGGGGGTTCCTACGAGCAGTACTTC. Translating gives CASSLSANYGGSYEQYF. The full variable domain, rest sourced from reference TRBV7-6 and TRBJ2-7, is GAGVSQSPRYKVTKRGQDVALRCDPISGHVSLYWYRQALGQGPEFLTYFNYEAQQDKSGLPNDRFSAERPEGSISTLTIQRTEQRDSAMYRCASSLSANYGGSYEQYFGPGTRLTVT.

The chain couples TRBV4-1 to TRBJ2-5; the D gene is possibly TRBD1 (5 bases). CDR1 MGHRA and CDR2 YSYEKL come from the germline V gene. With 0 bases removed from V and 5 bases from J, the gap between germline ends came to 16 bases. This CDR3 comprises 16 residues. The CDR3 region is CASSQEGAGHAETQYF. The CDR3 nucleotides read TGCGCCAGCAGCCAAGAAGGTGCAGGGCACGCGGAGACCCAGTACTTC.

The rearrangement joins TRBV7-6 to TRBJ2-1; TRBD2 matches 12 bases. The J segment lost 10 bases and the V segment lost 0 bases, leaving 4 bases of the junction unmatched. Germline values: CDR1 SGHVS, CDR2 FNYEAQ. The length of the CDR3 is 15 residues. The CDR3 loop is CASSLAGLAGSEQFF. The CDR3 DNA follows: TGTGCCAGCAGCTTAGCAGGACTAGCGGGAAGCGAGCAGTTCTTC.

The genes are TRBV4-1 and TRBJ1-1; TRBD1 agrees at 10 bases. V shed 5 bases and J 10 bases; nucleotides not matched to a gene: 16. The CDR3 is made up of 16 amino acids. CDR1 and CDR2 from the germline V gene are MGHRA and YSYEKL. The CDR3 DNA is TGCGCCAGCAGCTGGGGGGACAGGGGTACAGGAGGATCAGCTTTCTTT. It encodes CASSWGDRGTGGSAFF.

The chain uses TRBV9 and TRBJ2-3; D unresolved. CDR1 is SGDLS, CDR2 YYNGEE, per germline. The V end lost 4 bases, the J end lost 6 bases, and 18 bases lay between the germline ends. This CDR3 is 15 amino acids long. For the CDR3, the DNA is TGTGCCAGCAGCCCTCCAATAGAAGAGCGCGATACGCAGTATTTT. It is translated as CASSPPIEERDTQYF.